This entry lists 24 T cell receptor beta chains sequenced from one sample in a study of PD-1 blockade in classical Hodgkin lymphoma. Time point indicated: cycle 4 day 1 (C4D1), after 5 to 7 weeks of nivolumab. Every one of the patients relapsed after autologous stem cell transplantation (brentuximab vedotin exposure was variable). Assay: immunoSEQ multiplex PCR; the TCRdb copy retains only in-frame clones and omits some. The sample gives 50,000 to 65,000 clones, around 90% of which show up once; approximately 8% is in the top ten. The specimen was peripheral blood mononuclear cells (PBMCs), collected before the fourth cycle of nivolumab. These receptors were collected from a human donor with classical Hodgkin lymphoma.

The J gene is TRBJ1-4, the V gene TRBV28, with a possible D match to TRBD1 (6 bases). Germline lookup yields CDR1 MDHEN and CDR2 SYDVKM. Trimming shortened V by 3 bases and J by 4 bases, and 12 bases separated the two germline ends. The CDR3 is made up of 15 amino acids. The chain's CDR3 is CASSLWRDNNEKLFF. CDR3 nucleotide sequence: TGTGCCAGCAGTTTGTGGAGGGACAATAATGAAAAACTGTTTTTT.

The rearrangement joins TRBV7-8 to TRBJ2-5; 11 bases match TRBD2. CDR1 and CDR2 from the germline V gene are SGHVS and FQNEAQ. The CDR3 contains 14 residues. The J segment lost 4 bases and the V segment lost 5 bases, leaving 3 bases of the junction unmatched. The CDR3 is CASSLLAGGETQYF. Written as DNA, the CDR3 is TGTGCCAGCAGCCTGCTAGCGGGAGGAGAGACCCAGTACTTC.

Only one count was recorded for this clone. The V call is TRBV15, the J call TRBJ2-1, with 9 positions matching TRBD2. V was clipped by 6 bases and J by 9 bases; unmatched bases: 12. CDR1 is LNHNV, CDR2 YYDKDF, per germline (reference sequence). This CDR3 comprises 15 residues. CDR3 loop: CATSTVAGGPAEQFF. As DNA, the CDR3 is TGTGCCACCAGTACCGTTGCGGGAGGGCCGGCTGAGCAGTTCTTC.

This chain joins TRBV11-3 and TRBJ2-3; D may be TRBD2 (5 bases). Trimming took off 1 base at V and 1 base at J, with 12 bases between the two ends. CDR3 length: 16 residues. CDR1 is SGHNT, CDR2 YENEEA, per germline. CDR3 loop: CASSLGRTVGTDTQYF. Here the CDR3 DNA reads TGTGCCAGCAGCTTAGGGAGGACCGTGGGCACAGATACGCAGTATTTT. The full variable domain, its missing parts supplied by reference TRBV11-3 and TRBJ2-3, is EAGVVQSPRYKIIEKKQPVAFWCNPISGHNTLYWYLQNLGQGPELLIRYENEEAVDDSQLPKDRFSAERLKGVDSTLKIQPAELGDSAVYLCASSLGRTVGTDTQYFGPGTRLTVL.

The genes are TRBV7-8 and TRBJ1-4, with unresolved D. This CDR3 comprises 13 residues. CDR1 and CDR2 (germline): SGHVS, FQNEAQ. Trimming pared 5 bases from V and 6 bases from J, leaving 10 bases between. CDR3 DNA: TGTGCCAGCAGCCCCCAAGGGTATGAAAAACTGTTTTTT. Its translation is CASSPQGYEKLFF.

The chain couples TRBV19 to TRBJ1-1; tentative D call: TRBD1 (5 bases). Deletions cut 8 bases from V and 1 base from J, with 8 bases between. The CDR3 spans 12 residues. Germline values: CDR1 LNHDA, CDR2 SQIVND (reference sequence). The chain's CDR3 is CASATGNTEAFF. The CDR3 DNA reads TGTGCCAGTGCCACAGGGAACACTGAAGCTTTCTTT.

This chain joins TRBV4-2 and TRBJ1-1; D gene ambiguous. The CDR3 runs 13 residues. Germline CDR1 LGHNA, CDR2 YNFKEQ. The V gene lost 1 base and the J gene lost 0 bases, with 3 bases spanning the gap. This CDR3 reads CASSQVLNTEAFF. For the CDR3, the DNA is TGTGCCAGCAGCCAAGTCTTGAACACTGAAGCTTTCTTT.

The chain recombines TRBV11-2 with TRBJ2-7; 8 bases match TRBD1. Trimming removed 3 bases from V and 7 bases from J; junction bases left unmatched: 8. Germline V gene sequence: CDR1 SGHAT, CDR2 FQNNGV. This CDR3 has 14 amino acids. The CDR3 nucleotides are TGTGCCAGCAGCTTGGGGACAGGCCCTAGAGAGCAGTACTTC. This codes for CASSLGTGPREQYF.

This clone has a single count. This chain's CDR3 is CASSEPLAGVIYDEQFF. CDR3 bases: TGTGCCAGCAGTGAACCGCTAGCGGGAGTTATTTACGATGAGCAGTTCTTC. The chain is built from TRBV2 and TRBJ2-1; 10 bases fit TRBD2. This CDR3 comprises 17 residues. The trim removed 2 bases at V and 8 bases at J, leaving 12 bases unmatched. The V gene's germline CDR1 is SNHLY and CDR2 FYNNEI.

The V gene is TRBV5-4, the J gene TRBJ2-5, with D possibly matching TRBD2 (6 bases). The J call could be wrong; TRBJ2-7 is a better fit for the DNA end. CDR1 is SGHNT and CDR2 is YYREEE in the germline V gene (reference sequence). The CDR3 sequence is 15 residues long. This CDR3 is CASSLESGETYEQYF. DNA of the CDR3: TGTGCCAGCAGCTTGGAGTCGGGGGAAACCTACGAGCAGTACTTC.

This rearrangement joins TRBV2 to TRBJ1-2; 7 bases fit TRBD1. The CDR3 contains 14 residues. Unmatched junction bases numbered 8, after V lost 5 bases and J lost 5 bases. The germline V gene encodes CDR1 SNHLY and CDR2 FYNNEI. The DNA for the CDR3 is TGTGCCAGCAGTCAGACAGGGCGGGGGTATGGCTACACCTTC. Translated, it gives CASSQTGRGYGYTF.

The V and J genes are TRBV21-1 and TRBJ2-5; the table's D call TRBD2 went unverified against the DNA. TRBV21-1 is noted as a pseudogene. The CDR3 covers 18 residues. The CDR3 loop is CASSKADLIAGSKETQYF. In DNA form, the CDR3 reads TGTGCCAGCAGCAAAGCGGACCTAATAGCGGGGTCTAAAGAGACCCAGTACTTC.

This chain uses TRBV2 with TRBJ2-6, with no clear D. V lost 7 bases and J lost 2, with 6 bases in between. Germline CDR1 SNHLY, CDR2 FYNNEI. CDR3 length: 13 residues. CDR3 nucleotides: TGTGCCAGCAAGGTGGCTGGGGCCAACGTCCTGACTTTC. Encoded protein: CASKVAGANVLTF.

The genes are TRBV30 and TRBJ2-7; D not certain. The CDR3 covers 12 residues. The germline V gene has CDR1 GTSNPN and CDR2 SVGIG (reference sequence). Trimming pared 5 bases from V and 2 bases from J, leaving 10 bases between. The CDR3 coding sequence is TGTGCCTGGGGGGTTCTCCCCTACGAGCAGTACTTC. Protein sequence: CAWGVLPYEQYF.

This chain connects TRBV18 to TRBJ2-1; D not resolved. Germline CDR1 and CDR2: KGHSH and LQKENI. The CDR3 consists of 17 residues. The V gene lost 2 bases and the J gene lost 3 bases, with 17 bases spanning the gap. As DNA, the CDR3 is TGTGCCAGCTCACCATTGCAGAGAAAAACGGACTACAATGAGCAGTTCTTC. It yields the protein CASSPLQRKTDYNEQFF.

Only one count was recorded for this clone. CDR3 amino acids: CASSRGQLPPYEQYF. CDR3 DNA sequence: TGTGCCAGCAGCCGGGGACAGCTTCCCCCCTACGAGCAGTACTTC. The J gene is TRBJ2-7, the V gene TRBV6-5, with TRBD1 matching 7 bases. CDR1 is MNHEY, CDR2 SVGAGI, per germline. The trim removed 6 bases at V and 2 bases at J, leaving 10 bases unmatched. The CDR3 has 15 amino acids.

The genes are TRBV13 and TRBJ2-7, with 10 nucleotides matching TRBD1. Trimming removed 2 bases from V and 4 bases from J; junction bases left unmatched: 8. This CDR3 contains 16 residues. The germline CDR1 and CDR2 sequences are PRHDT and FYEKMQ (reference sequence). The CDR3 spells CASSLIGTGVEYEQYF. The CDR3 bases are TGTGCCAGCAGCTTAATCGGGACAGGGGTCGAGTACGAGCAGTACTTC. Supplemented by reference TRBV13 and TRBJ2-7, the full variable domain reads AAGVIQSPRHLIKEKRETATLKCYPIPRHDTVYWYQQGPGQDPQFLISFYEKMQSDKGSIPDRFSAQQFSDYHSELNMSSLELGDSALYFCASSLIGTGVEYEQYFGPGTRLTVT.

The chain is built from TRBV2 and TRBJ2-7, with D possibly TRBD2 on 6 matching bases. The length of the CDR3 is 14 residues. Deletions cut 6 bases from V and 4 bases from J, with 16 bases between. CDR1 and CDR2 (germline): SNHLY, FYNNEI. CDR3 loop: CASRELGGKYEQYF. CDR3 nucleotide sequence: TGTGCCAGCAGGGAGTTGGGCGGGAAGTACGAGCAGTACTTC. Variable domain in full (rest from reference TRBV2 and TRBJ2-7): EPEVTQTPSHQVTQMGQEVILRCVPISNHLYFYWYRQILGQKVEFLVSFYNNEISEKSEIFDDQFSVERPDGSNFTLKIRSTKLEDSAMYFCASRELGGKYEQYFGPGTRLTVT.

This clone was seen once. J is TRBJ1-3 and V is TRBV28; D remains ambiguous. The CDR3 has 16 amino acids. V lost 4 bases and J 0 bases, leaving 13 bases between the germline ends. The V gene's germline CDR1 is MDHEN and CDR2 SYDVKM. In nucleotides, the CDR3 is TGTGCCAGCAGTTCTAACCGTGGGAGCTCTGGAAACACCATATATTTT. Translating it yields CASSSNRGSSGNTIYF. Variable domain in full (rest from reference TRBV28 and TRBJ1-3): DVKVTQSSRYLVKRTGEKVFLECVQDMDHENMFWYRQDPGLGLRLIYFSYDVKMKEKGDIPEGYSVSREKKERFSLILESASTNQTSMYLCASSSNRGSSGNTIYFGEGSWLTVV.

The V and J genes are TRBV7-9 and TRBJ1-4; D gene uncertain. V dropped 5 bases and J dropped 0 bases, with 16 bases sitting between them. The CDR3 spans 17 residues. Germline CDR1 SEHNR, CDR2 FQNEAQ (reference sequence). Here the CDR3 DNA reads TGTGCCAGCAGCCCCGCCCCTCCTCTCGCAACTAATGAAAAACTGTTTTTT. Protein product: CASSPAPPLATNEKLFF.

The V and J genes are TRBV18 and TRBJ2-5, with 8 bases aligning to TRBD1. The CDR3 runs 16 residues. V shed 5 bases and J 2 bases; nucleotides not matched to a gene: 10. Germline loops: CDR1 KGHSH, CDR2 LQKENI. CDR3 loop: CASSVRGRSRQETQYF. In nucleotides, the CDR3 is TGTGCCAGCTCAGTCAGGGGGCGAAGTCGACAAGAGACCCAGTACTTC.

The CDR3 region is CASSWGLAGCTDTQYF. The CDR3, as DNA: TGTGCCAGCAGTTGGGGACTAGCGGGGTGCACAGATACGCAGTATTTT. The chain recombines TRBV6-7 with TRBJ2-3; 13 bases line up with TRBD2. TRBV6-7 is given ORF status, its function remaining uncertain. The CDR3 covers 16 residues. The ends lost 4 bases at V and 1 base at J; junction bases unmatched: 2.

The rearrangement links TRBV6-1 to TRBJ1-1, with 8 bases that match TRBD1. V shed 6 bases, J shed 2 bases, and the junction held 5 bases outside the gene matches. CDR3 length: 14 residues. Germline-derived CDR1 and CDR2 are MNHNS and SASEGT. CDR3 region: CASRTGVANTEAFF. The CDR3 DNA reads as TGTGCCAGCAGGACAGGGGTTGCTAACACTGAAGCTTTCTTT.

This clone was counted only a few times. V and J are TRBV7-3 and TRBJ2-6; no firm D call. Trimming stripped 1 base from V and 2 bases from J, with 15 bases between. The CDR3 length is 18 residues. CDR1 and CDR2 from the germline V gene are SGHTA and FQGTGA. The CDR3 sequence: CASSLMGGLVAGANVLTF. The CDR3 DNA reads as TGTGCCAGCAGCTTAATGGGTGGATTAGTAGCTGGGGCCAACGTCCTGACTTTC.